The next 5 T cell receptor beta chains were all read from a single sample in a study of regulatory T cells. Overall study results and limits: Hydrophobic residues at CDR3 positions 6 and 7 were enriched in conventional CD4+ T cells of CD3G-deficient patients.

The PCR used 52 TRBV and 13 TRBJ primers. Clones were read by immunoSEQ multiplex PCR, and TCRdb kept only the in-frame ones, dropping some. The table has tens of thousands of clones, around nine tenths seen once; the top ten hold roughly 1.3%. No cognate antigen is known for these TCRs. The sequenced material came from conventional CD4+ T cells sorted from blood. The receptor source for this set is a child aged 5 to 17 with CD3G deficiency.

This clone occurred once. The rearrangement links TRBV19 to TRBJ2-1; TRBD2 might be the D (5 bases). The V gene lost 5 bases and the J gene lost 13 bases, with 15 bases spanning the gap. CDR1 is LNHDA, CDR2 SQIVND, per germline (reference sequence). The CDR3 totals 12 residues. CDR3 nucleotides: TGTGCCAGTAGTCTACCACACGGGGTACAGTTCTTC. Its protein is CASSLPHGVQFF.

The CDR3 region is CASSPHRGVREQYF. The DNA for the CDR3 is TGTGCCAGCAGTCCTCACAGGGGAGTGAGGGAGCAGTACTTC. V usage is TRBV28 and J usage is TRBJ2-7; the match to TRBD1 covers 7 bases. Germline V CDR1 and CDR2: MDHEN, SYDVKM. The CDR3 runs 14 residues. V lost 5 bases to trimming and J lost 7 bases; unmatched junction nucleotides: 11.

This clone was counted only a few times. This chain uses TRBV28 with TRBJ2-2; 11 bases match TRBD1. The trim removed 6 bases at V and 6 bases at J, leaving 9 bases unmatched. Per germline, CDR1 MDHEN and CDR2 SYDVKM. The CDR3 covers 16 residues. The CDR3 sequence is CASRRDRGFLAGELFF. CDR3 coding DNA: TGTGCCAGCAGACGGGACAGGGGGTTTTTGGCCGGGGAGCTGTTTTTT.

Within the sample, this clone is medium-sized. CDR3 nucleotides: TGTGCCTCCCGCAGGGGTTTCGATACCTACGAGCAGTACTTC. Encoded protein: CASRRGFDTYEQYF. The gene calls are TRBV6-1 and TRBJ2-7; a possible D gene is TRBD1 (6 bases). With 11 bases removed from V and 2 bases from J, the gap between germline ends came to 19 bases. Germline values: CDR1 MNHNS, CDR2 SASEGT. CDR3 length: 14 residues.

The rearrangement joins TRBV6-6 to TRBJ2-2; possibly TRBD2 for D (5 bases). V was pared by 2 bases and J by 6 bases, with 13 bases between. The CDR3 consists of 15 residues. The germline gives CDR1 MNHNY, CDR2 SVGAGI (reference sequence). The CDR3 protein is CASSYGLARAGELFF. CDR3 sequence (DNA): TGTGCCAGCAGTTACGGTTTAGCGCGAGCCGGGGAGCTGTTTTTT.